This TCR beta chain was profiled in a study of identical twins. One entry per CDR3 protein, called by TCRdb with MiXCR from the 5' RACE reads. The top ten clones hold about 2.7% of a sample with some 440,000 distinct CDR3 sequences, roughly a quarter of them seen once. In its sample, this clonotype was seen a few times. The data also belong to a second study, concerning T cells expressing NK-cell markers. That work contributes: Beta-chain profiling covered CD3+CD56+NKG2C+, CD3+CD56+NKG2C- and CD3+CD56-NKG2C+ sorted subsets. HCMV seropositivity marked most of the eight sequenced donors; one was seronegative. Several of the experiments relied on an anti-gamma-delta TCR antibody so that only alpha-beta TCR T cells were sorted. In a group of several donors, dominant NKG2C+ clonotypes represented about 1.0-7.5% of CD8+ T cells.

The source is a woman between 18 and 29 years old in good health. Input material: CD4+ T cells sorted from blood.

In nucleotides, the CDR3 is TGTGCCAGCAGCCAACAAACAGGGATAGGCTACGAGCAGTACTTC. Protein sequence: CASSQQTGIGYEQYF. The chain is built from TRBV3-1 and TRBJ2-7; tentatively, D is TRBD1 (6 bases). The germline V gene has CDR1 LGHDT and CDR2 YNNKEL (reference sequence). The CDR3 runs to 15 residues. With 2 bases removed from V and 3 bases from J, the gap between germline ends came to 14 bases.